This is a list of T cell receptor beta chains from one sample in a study of blood T cell repertoires in COVID-19. Assay used: immunoSEQ multiplex PCR; TCRdb lists only in-frame clones, some missing. The sample holds roughly 480,000 clones, roughly nine tenths seen once. The sequenced sample consisted of peripheral blood. These receptors all stem from a man younger than 35 with COVID-19, enrolled during active disease. Both conserved end residues are part of each CDR3. A D gene is named only where the DNA matches it firmly. Some rows mark clone size as missing; the rest say once, few, many or name a class of expanded clone.

clone_size	d_call	v_call	j_call	cdr3_aa	cdr3_nt
NA	NA	TRBV2	TRBJ1-6	CASSADPFRTTPLHF	TGTGCCAGCAGCGCGGACCCCTTTCGGACTACACCCCTCCACTTT
NA	NA	TRBV9	TRBJ2-5	CASSVQGAGRETQYF	TGTGCCAGCAGCGTCCAGGGTGCCGGTCGAGAGACCCAGTACTTC
NA	NA	TRBV6-5	TRBJ2-2	CASSSRKQGTGELFF	TGTGCCAGCAGTTCCCGAAAACAGGGAACCGGGGAGCTGTTTTTT
NA	TRBD1	TRBV11-2	TRBJ1-1	CASSLIPGQMNTEAFF	TGTGCCAGCAGCCTTATTCCGGGACAGATGAACACTGAAGCTTTCTTT
NA	NA	TRBV15	TRBJ1-6	CATSPSHRVEGNNSPLHF	TGTGCCACCAGCCCAAGCCACAGGGTTGAGGGGAATAATTCACCCCTCCACTTT
NA	TRBD2	TRBV12-5	TRBJ2-1	CASGLDGAGGRDNEQFF	TGTGCTAGTGGTTTGGACGGCGCGGGAGGGCGCGACAATGAGCAGTTCTTC
NA	NA	TRBV2	TRBJ2-5	CASSERTTQRTQYF	TGTGCCAGCAGTGAACGTACAACCCAGCGTACCCAGTACTTC
NA	TRBD1	TRBV27	TRBJ2-7	CASSSGAGQGNYEQYF	TGTGCCAGCAGTTCAGGAGCGGGACAGGGTAACTACGAGCAGTACTTC
once	TRBD2	TRBV19	TRBJ2-7	CASSMGTGGHEQYF	TGTGCCAGTAGTATGGGTACGGGAGGCCACGAGCAGTACTTC
NA	TRBD2	TRBV7-6	TRBJ2-5	CASSSGPLARQETQYF	TGTGCCAGCAGTTCCGGGCCACTAGCGCGGCAAGAGACCCAGTACTTC
few	TRBD1	TRBV7-9	TRBJ2-3	CASSSSEIRDRGRDTQYF	TGTGCCAGCAGTTCCTCGGAAATCCGGGACAGGGGGCGTGATACGCAGTATTTT
NA	NA	TRBV19	TRBJ2-1	CATKWRTDGYNEQFF	TGTGCCACAAAGTGGAGGACAGATGGGTACAATGAGCAGTTCTTC
NA	NA	TRBV6-1	TRBJ2-3	CASSESGDSSTDTQYF	TGTGCCAGCAGTGAAAGCGGTGACTCCTCCACAGATACGCAGTATTTT
NA	TRBD1	TRBV7-9	TRBJ2-3	CASSQSHRGDTQYF	TGTGCCAGCAGTCAAAGTCACAGGGGAGATACGCAGTATTTT
NA	NA	TRBV5-1	TRBJ2-1	CASSLIGATYNEQFF	TGCGCCAGCAGCTTGATTGGGGCAACCTACAATGAGCAGTTCTTC
once	NA	TRBV7-9	TRBJ2-1	CASSQRWLARHNEQFF	TGTGCCAGCAGCCAGCGCTGGCTAGCGCGCCACAATGAGCAGTTCTTC
NA	NA	TRBV5-6	TRBJ2-3	CASSLISSTDTQYF	TGTGCCAGCAGCTTAATCTCGTCCACAGATACGCAGTATTTT
NA	NA	TRBV11-3	TRBJ2-1	CASSAPGFSYNEQFF	TGTGCCAGCAGCGCCCCGGGATTCTCCTACAATGAGCAGTTCTTC
NA	NA	TRBV2	TRBJ2-1	CASTERGIVPYNEQFF	TGTGCCAGCACCGAACGGGGGATTGTGCCCTACAATGAGCAGTTCTTC
NA	NA	TRBV6-5	TRBJ2-7	CASIIQESSYEQYF	TGTGCCAGCATCATACAGGAAAGCTCCTACGAGCAGTACTTC
NA	NA	TRBV9	TRBJ1-5	CASSVAGRGTWVQPQHF	TGTGCCAGCAGCGTAGCGGGGAGGGGTACTTGGGTTCAGCCCCAGCATTTT
NA	TRBD2	TRBV29-1	TRBJ2-2	CSVSGGPTGELFF	TGCAGCGTCTCGGGGGGACCCACCGGGGAGCTGTTTTTT
NA	NA	TRBV7-9	TRBJ1-4	CASSFGPNEKLFF	TGTGCCAGCAGCTTTGGGCCCAATGAAAAACTGTTTTTT
NA	TRBD1	TRBV18	TRBJ1-1	CASSPPRDRGLTEAFF	TGTGCCAGCTCACCACCCAGGGACAGGGGGCTGACTGAAGCTTTCTTT
NA	NA	TRBV29-1	TRBJ1-3	CSVWTASSGNTIYF	TGCAGCGTTTGGACAGCGAGCTCTGGAAACACCATATATTTT
once	TRBD1	TRBV27	TRBJ1-4	CASSYRGRTNEKLFF	TGTGCCAGCAGCTACAGGGGGCGGACTAATGAAAAACTGTTTTTT
NA	TRBD1	TRBV19	TRBJ1-5	CASSNRDRGFDQPQHF	TGTGCCAGTAGTAACCGGGACAGGGGATTCGATCAGCCCCAGCATTTT
NA	NA	TRBV6-5	TRBJ1-5	CASSYSLAGDQPQHF	TGTGCCAGCAGTTACTCCCTCGCGGGAGATCAGCCCCAGCATTTT
NA	TRBD1	TRBV7-9	TRBJ2-7	CATTGQLTYEQYF	TGTGCCACTACGGGACAGTTAACCTACGAGCAGTACTTC
once	TRBD1	TRBV27	TRBJ2-3	CASSPRTGHTDTQYF	TGTGCCAGCAGTCCGAGGACAGGGCACACAGATACGCAGTATTTT
NA	NA	TRBV29-1	TRBJ1-5	CSAANPPQPQHF	TGCAGCGCAGCCAACCCCCCTCAGCCCCAGCATTTT
NA	NA	TRBV24-1	TRBJ1-2	CATSEGTNYGYTF	TGTGCCACCAGTGAGGGGACAAATTATGGCTACACCTTC
NA	TRBD1	TRBV5-6	TRBJ2-1	CASSSTGTGGLVPHEQFF	TGTGCCAGCAGCTCCACCGGGACAGGGGGCTTAGTCCCCCATGAGCAGTTCTTC
once	NA	TRBV3-1/TRBV3-2	TRBJ1-2	CASSSTNYGYTF	TGTGCCAGCAGCTCCACAAACTATGGCTACACCTTC
NA	NA	TRBV5-6	TRBJ1-3	CASSLGSSSGNTIYF	TGTGCCAGCAGCCTCGGGAGTAGCTCTGGAAACACCATATATTTT
once	NA	TRBV19	TRBJ1-6	CASKGELYSYNSPLHF	TGTGCCAGCAAAGGGGAACTTTACTCCTATAATTCACCCCTCCACTTT
NA	NA	TRBV23-1	TRBJ1-1	CASSPGDTEAFF	TGCGCCAGCAGTCCCGGGGACACTGAAGCTTTCTTT
once	TRBD2	TRBV24-1	TRBJ2-3	CATSDPRSGGPTDTQYF	TGTGCCACCAGTGATCCGAGGAGCGGGGGGCCCACAGATACGCAGTATTTT
NA	NA	TRBV11-2	TRBJ2-5	CASSSNRETQYF	TGTGCCAGCAGCTCGAATAGAGAGACCCAGTACTTC
few	TRBD1	TRBV5-1	TRBJ1-2	CASTVNGQDDGYTF	TGCGCCAGCACCGTAAATGGACAGGACGATGGCTACACCTTC
NA	TRBD1	TRBV5-1	TRBJ2-5	CASSAPDRDRETQYF	TGCGCCAGCAGCGCACCCGACAGGGATCGAGAGACCCAGTACTTC
NA	TRBD2	TRBV5-4	TRBJ2-3	CASSLAGGRAGWADTQYF	TGTGCCAGCAGCTTGGCCGGGGGGAGGGCCGGATGGGCAGATACGCAGTATTTT
NA	TRBD2	TRBV18	TRBJ2-7	CASSPRTSGRTSYEQYF	TGTGCCAGCTCTCCTAGGACTAGCGGGAGGACCTCCTACGAGCAGTACTTC
NA	NA	TRBV10-3	TRBJ1-3	CAISGGDSGTIYF	TGTGCCATCAGTGGTGGTGACAGTGGGACCATATATTTT
NA	TRBD1	TRBV30	TRBJ1-1	CAWSHDRGTEAFF	TGTGCCTGGAGCCACGACAGGGGAACTGAAGCTTTCTTT